This TCR beta chain was recorded in a study of PD-1 blockade in classical Hodgkin lymphoma (dated by TCRdb to the early 2020s). For the study in its entirety: Nivolumab dosing was 3 mg/kg intravenously every 2 weeks, continuing until either disease progression or unacceptable toxicity. The study used CyTOF and TCR beta sequencing to define a peripheral blood immune signature of response to PD-1 blockade in classical Hodgkin lymphoma.

The germline V gene specifies SGHRS as CDR1 and YFSETQ as CDR2. From the cysteine up to the phenylalanine, the CDR3 has a length of 14 residues. Solely the CDR3 DNA is kept, with 42 bases framed from the first base. Unmatched junction bases come to 4, with V trimmed by 1 base and J by 6 bases. Note on this clone: It has no known antigen specificity. The record has no base qualities; no much larger clone is one base away.

Genomic DNA was extracted with the Qiagen DNeasy kit from unsorted PBMCs and from negatively selected CD4+ and CD8+ fractions. TCR beta CDR3 regions were subjected to amplification by immunoSEQ multiplex PCR with primers that anneal to V and J segments. A synthetic immune receptor repertoire was used to minimize amplification bias, and remaining bias was computationally removed after sequencing. The published analysis was carried out like this. Repertoire diversity was quantified as the Shannon entropy index using custom Python scripts. The unsorted, CD4+ and CD8+ repertoires were each analyzed separately, with the exception of combined analyses, where CD4+ and CD8+ sequences were merged in silico. Clonal expansion was defined as at least a 2-fold frequency increase after treatment relative to C1D1, with a pseudocount of 0.5 for undetected baseline clones. Singleton clones were defined as clones with 0 or 1 copy at C1D1, and non-singleton clones were defined as clones with 2 or more copies. By matching protein sequences in sorted samples from the same patient, clones expanded in unsorted samples were annotated as CD4+, CD8+ or unknown. Diversity changes from C1D1 to C4D1 were tested in paired samples using Wilcoxon tests. Here the immuneACCESS table is served through TCRdb, limited to in-frame sequences with V and J called. Missing clones are a known gap in these copies; in checked studies unresolved V genes cover under half, and the rest lacks a known reason. V, J and clone size were drawn from that table, and D and trimming were deduced from the DNA. The sample table contains tens of thousands of clones; only one count was recorded for about 90% of them. The ten largest make up around 10% of the sample.

This specimen's time point label, per the study, means: cycle 4 day 1 (C4D1), after 6 weeks of nivolumab. All trial patients had relapsed after autologous stem cell transplantation, with cohorts A, B and C differing in prior brentuximab vedotin exposure. A total of fewer than 70 patients with relapsed/refractory classical Hodgkin lymphoma made up the trial cohort, and each patient's best overall response was complete response, partial response or progressive disease. Trial patients were treated with single-agent nivolumab in the multi-cohort phase II CheckMate 205 trial. An independent review committee assessed best overall response using the 2007 International Working Group response criteria. Trial PBMCs were collected just before the start of nivolumab (C1D1) and during therapy at cycle 2 day 1 and cycle 4 day 1. Peripheral blood was collected in 8 mL Vacutainer Cell Preparation Tubes, from which PBMCs were isolated by centrifugation and then cryopreserved.

On the study overall, not on this receptor specifically: Newly diagnosed patients were reported to have lower baseline TCR diversity than healthy donors, and relapsed/refractory patients were reported to have lower baseline TCR diversity still. By C4D1, a significant rise was seen in CD4+ TCR diversity but not in CD8+ TCR diversity (p=0.0027 vs p=0.16), and the rise was most apparent among complete responders (p=0.02). Baseline diversity similar to that of newly diagnosed patients was observed in trial patients achieving complete response, whereas significantly lower diversity was observed in partial responders and progressors. Only a single clinical trial cohort was studied, and what caused the repertoire differences, possibly disease activity or prior therapy, remained undefined. Lower diversity was seen in patients whose nivolumab began less than 1 year after ASCT, and these patients were left out of later analyses so that immune reconstitution would not confound the results.

Sequencing used peripheral blood mononuclear cells (PBMCs), obtained before the fourth cycle of nivolumab. The sequence was obtained from a human donor with classical Hodgkin lymphoma. The rearranged chain carries TRBV5-1 and TRBJ2-1; 7 central nucleotides agree with TRBD2. This receptor has the CDR3 CASSLSGLVNEQFF. DNA sequence: TGCGCCAGCAGCTTGAGTGGACTAGTCAATGAGCAGTTCTTC.